The 19 T cell receptor beta chains below all came from one sample that was sequenced in a study of cytotoxic CD8 clonotypes in ibrutinib-treated CLL. Measured with immunoSEQ multiplex PCR; TCRdb has only the in-frame clones, and not every one. Of roughly 250,000 clones in the sample, 70% were seen once. This specimen was PBMCs, taken after 24 months of ibrutinib treatment. The receptors were gathered from a human donor with chronic lymphocytic leukemia.

The chain recombines TRBV2 with TRBJ2-7; 10 nucleotides align to TRBD2. V shed 5 bases, J shed 4 bases, and the junction held 5 bases outside the gene matches. This CDR3 is built from 14 residues. Germline lookup yields CDR1 SNHLY and CDR2 FYNNEI. The CDR3 loop reads CASSLAGVGYEQYF. The CDR3 bases are TGTGCCAGCAGTCTAGCGGGAGTTGGTTACGAGCAGTACTTC.

The chain is built from TRBV4-3 and TRBJ2-1, with D perhaps matching TRBD2 (5 bases). Germline CDR1 LGHNA, CDR2 YSLEER. The CDR3 is 14 amino acids. Trimming pared 1 base from V and 6 bases from J, leaving 10 bases between. CDR3 nucleotide sequence: TGCGCCAGCAGCCAAGTCGGACTCCTCAATGAGCAGTTCTTC. Translated, it gives CASSQVGLLNEQFF.

The chain recombines TRBV29-1 with TRBJ2-1, with D perhaps being TRBD1 or TRBD2 (6 bases each). Looked up from germline, CDR1 is SQVTM and CDR2 is ANQGSEA. Trimming removed 7 bases at V and 8 bases at J, with 9 bases between. This CDR3 is built from 10 residues. The CDR3 reads CSARGDEQFF. The DNA of the CDR3 is TGCAGCGCGAGGGGGGATGAGCAGTTCTTC.

The rearrangement uses TRBV7-9 and TRBJ2-3; the D gene is possibly TRBD2 (5 bases). Germline V gives CDR1 SEHNR, CDR2 FQNEAQ (reference sequence). Trimming removed 5 bases from V and 9 bases from J, with 12 bases in between. This CDR3 is 12 amino acids long. CDR3 coding DNA: TGTGCCAGCAGCGCCGACTACTTCACGCAGTATTTT. This translates into CASSADYFTQYF.

The chain is built from TRBV30 and TRBJ1-1, with 8 bases matching TRBD1. The germline CDR1 and CDR2 sequences are GTSNPN and SVGIG (reference sequence). Trimming removed 4 bases from V and 7 bases from J; junction bases left unmatched: 2. The CDR3 runs 11 residues. This chain's CDR3 is CAWTGQGEAFF. The CDR3 DNA is TGTGCCTGGACCGGACAGGGTGAAGCTTTCTTT.

This chain connects TRBV9 to TRBJ1-1; TRBD1 agrees at 11 bases. The V and J ends lost 3 bases and 4 bases, in that order; junction bases with no gene match: 14. The CDR3 spans 18 residues. CDR1 is SGDLS and CDR2 is YYNGEE in the germline V gene. For the CDR3, the DNA is TGTGCCAGCAGCGCGGCCCGGGACAGGGGGTTACAGGGCACTGAAGCTTTCTTT. It yields the protein CASSAARDRGLQGTEAFF.

This clone was found a few times. The V gene is TRBV27, the J gene TRBJ1-2, with no clear D. There are 13 residues in the CDR3. Germline CDR1 reads MNHEY; CDR2 reads SMNVEV (reference sequence). The V gene lost 2 bases and the J gene lost 0 bases, with 4 bases spanning the gap. The chain's CDR3 is CASSLKANYGYTF. The CDR3 DNA reads as TGTGCCAGCAGTTTAAAAGCTAACTATGGCTACACCTTC.

J is TRBJ1-2 and V is TRBV28, with D hard to call. The V and J ends lost 6 bases and 4 bases respectively, with 27 bases between them. This CDR3 contains 18 residues. The V gene's germline CDR1 is MDHEN and CDR2 SYDVKM. In DNA, the CDR3 is TGTGCCAGCAGCTCTAAATACCCCGAGGACGCAAAAAGCTATGGCTACACCTTC. This encodes CASSSKYPEDAKSYGYTF.

The CDR3 loop is CASSQTSGAPETQYF. The CDR3 DNA follows: TGTGCCAGCAGCCAGACTAGCGGGGCTCCGGAGACCCAGTACTTC. This chain uses TRBV27 with TRBJ2-5; 11 bases are a match to TRBD2. In germline, CDR1 is MNHEY, CDR2 SMNVEV (reference sequence). The CDR3 contains 15 residues. V dropped 6 bases and J dropped 5; count of bases not matched to a gene: 8.

The chain combines TRBV6-5 with TRBJ1-3; D unclear. The CDR3 sequence is 14 residues long. V was shortened by 7 bases and J by 0 bases, with 10 bases between the two germline ends. Per the germline V gene, CDR1 is MNHEY and CDR2 is SVGAGI. CDR3 sequence (DNA): TGTGCCAGCACCTCGACGTACTCTGGAAACACCATATATTTT. This gives the protein CASTSTYSGNTIYF.

This chain connects TRBV20-1 to TRBJ2-5; D gene unclear. Germline lookup yields CDR1 DFQATT and CDR2 SNEGSKA (reference sequence). The germline V and J ends were trimmed by 2 bases and 3 bases, with 4 bases remaining between them. The CDR3 runs 11 residues. The CDR3 loop reads CSARLEETQYF. CDR3 coding DNA: TGCAGTGCTAGACTAGAAGAGACCCAGTACTTC.

This clone has just a few counts. The chain uses TRBV11-2 and TRBJ2-7; D possibly matches TRBD1 or TRBD2 (5 bases each). This CDR3 has 14 amino acids. CDR1 is SGHAT, CDR2 FQNNGV, per germline. Trimming took off 5 bases at V and 5 bases at J, with 16 bases between the two ends. For the CDR3, the DNA is TGTGCCAGCAGCCGCCACACCGGGACGAACGAGCAGTACTTC. It is translated as CASSRHTGTNEQYF.

This clone was seen more than once but under ten times. Other DNA sequences from this sample encode an identical CDR3 as well. The CDR3 DNA follows: TGTGCCAGCAGGCTTGGGGAGACCCAGTACTTC. It specifies CASRLGETQYF. The rearrangement links TRBV7-8 to TRBJ2-5; D is unclear. V was trimmed by 6 bases and J by 5 bases, leaving 7 bases between them. CDR1 SGHVS and CDR2 FQNEAQ come from the germline V gene. This CDR3 is built from 11 residues. Full variable domain (outside the CDR3, taken from reference TRBV7-8 and TRBJ2-5): GAGVSQSPRYKVAKRGQDVALRCDPISGHVSLFWYQQALGQGPEFLTYFQNEAQLDKSGLPSDRFFAERPEGSVSTLKIQRTQQEDSAVYLCASRLGETQYFGPGTRLLVL.

A few counts support this clone. V usage is TRBV5-1 and J usage is TRBJ1-2, with D perhaps TRBD1 (5 bases). V lost 1 base, J lost 3 bases, and 10 bases lay in between. The CDR3 covers 14 residues. Per germline, CDR1 SGHRS and CDR2 YFSETQ. The CDR3 DNA follows: TGCGCCAGCAGCTTGTCAGGGAGCGACTATGGCTACACCTTC. Protein sequence: CASSLSGSDYGYTF.

The CDR3 spells CASSLVPRGRTHGYTF. CDR3 DNA: TGTGCCAGCAGCTTAGTACCTAGGGGCAGGACTCATGGCTACACCTTC. The chain joins TRBV11-2 to TRBJ1-2; tentatively, D is TRBD1 (5 bases). The CDR3 extends over 16 amino acids. CDR1 and CDR2 (germline): SGHAT, FQNNGV. The V and J ends lost 1 base and 6 bases respectively, with 18 bases between them.

The chain has TRBV6-4 and TRBJ2-1; TRBD2 agrees at 10 bases. Germline values: CDR1 MRHNA, CDR2 SNTAGT. The length of the CDR3 is 13 residues. J was trimmed by 6 bases and V by 8 bases; bases with no gene match: 4. CDR3: CASRGLATNEQFF. CDR3 bases: TGTGCCAGCCGGGGACTAGCGACCAATGAGCAGTTCTTC.

The V and J genes are TRBV28 and TRBJ2-7, with D hard to call. Germline V lookup: CDR1 MDHEN, CDR2 SYDVKM. The CDR3 spans 13 residues. Trimming took 3 bases from V and 4 from J, leaving 10 bases between them. The CDR3 protein is CASSLTGRYEQYF. The CDR3 coding sequence is TGTGCCAGCAGTTTGACGGGTCGGTACGAGCAGTACTTC.

The V and J genes are TRBV5-6 and TRBJ2-1; weak D call: TRBD1 (6 bases). CDR1 is SGHDT and CDR2 is YYEEEE in the germline V gene. With 0 bases removed from V and 2 bases from J, the gap between germline ends came to 9 bases. This CDR3 region has 15 residues. DNA of the CDR3: TGTGCCAGCAGCTTGGAGGCAGGGGCCTACAATGAGCAGTTCTTC. Protein: CASSLEAGAYNEQFF.

The sample holds one count of this clone. The rearrangement uses TRBV29-1 and TRBJ2-7; either TRBD1 or TRBD2 may supply D (8 bases each). Per germline, CDR1 SQVTM and CDR2 ANQGSEA. This CDR3 is 15 amino acids long. Trimming shortened V by 5 bases and J by 1 base, and 18 bases separated the two germline ends. CDR3: CSVRGGQALSYEQYF. Written as DNA, the CDR3 is TGCAGCGTTCGGGGGGGACAGGCGCTTTCCTACGAGCAGTACTTC.